The 17 T cell receptor beta chains in this list originate from one sample, sequenced in a study of regulatory T cells in long-lasting Graves disease (dated by TCRdb to the early 2020s). According to the study, the label for this sample's time point signals: persistent/refractory GD, antithyroid drugs over 5 years with positive TRAb. RNA was extracted from PBMCs in TRIzol for both TCR sequencing and RNA sequencing. The protocol used for the library was multiplex PCR. Sequenced on an Illumina HiSeq 4000. To build TCR beta libraries, CDR3 regions were amplified by Arm-PCR using iRepertoire HTBI primers. Starting from the raw public reads, TCRdb applied fastp trimming at Q25, assembled clones with MiXCR and retained in-frame beta chains. Each CDR3 protein appears once, grouped with its most common genes and DNA. Within this sample are approximately 690,000 distinct CDR3 sequences, with around 30% of them counted one time only. Of the sample, around 42% falls within the top ten clones.

The sample was peripheral blood mononuclear cells (PBMCs), taken when the disease was refractory, from a patient treated with antithyroid drugs. The source is a female donor with Graves disease.

This chain connects TRBV6-1 to TRBJ2-2, with D uncertain. The CDR3 loop spans 13 amino acids. CDR1 and CDR2 (germline): MNHNS, SASEGT. V lost 6 bases to trimming and J lost 8 bases, with 13 bases between them. The CDR3 loop reads CASSRTAVGELFF. CDR3 coding DNA: TGTGCCAGCAGCCGGACCGCAGTTGGGGAGCTGTTTTTT.

This clonotype has a count of ten or more. The V and J genes are TRBV7-9 and TRBJ2-5, with 11 nucleotides matching TRBD2. Germline trimming cut 7 bases from V and 5 bases from J; bases unmatched to any gene: 6. The germline CDR1 and CDR2 sequences are SEHNR and FQNEAQ (reference sequence). The CDR3 totals 14 residues. CDR3 region: CASITSGSTETQYF. The CDR3 DNA reads TGTGCCAGCATTACTAGCGGGAGTACGGAGACCCAGTACTTC.

This clonotype has at least ten counts. V gene TRBV6-1 combines with J gene TRBJ1-1; possible D gene TRBD1, 5 bases. V gave up 5 bases and J gave up 2 bases, with 15 bases separating them. CDR1 is MNHNS, CDR2 SASEGT, per germline. The CDR3 sequence is 15 residues long. The CDR3 DNA sequence: TGTGCCAGCAGTAGCAGGGTTCAGGGAAACACTGAAGCTTTCTTT. Protein: CASSSRVQGNTEAFF.

The V and J genes are TRBV27 and TRBJ2-7; 10 positions match TRBD1. The germline V gene encodes CDR1 MNHEY and CDR2 SMNVEV (reference sequence). CDR3 length: 16 amino acids. Losses at the gene ends were 6 bases for V and 0 bases for J; bases not matched to a gene: 8. This CDR3 reads CASRDPGTGASYEQYF. DNA of the CDR3: TGTGCCAGCAGAGACCCCGGGACAGGGGCCTCCTACGAGCAGTACTTC.

The CDR3 bases are TGTGCCTGGAGTGTGTCCGAGGGTAACATTCAGTACTTC. It yields the protein CAWSVSEGNIQYF. The chain links TRBV30 to TRBJ2-4, with D maybe TRBD2 (5 bases). CDR1 is GTSNPN, CDR2 SVGIG, per germline (reference sequence). Trimming took 0 bases from V and 7 from J, leaving 10 bases between them. This CDR3 is 13 amino acids long.

This clonotype was counted between two and nine times. The chain has TRBV28 and TRBJ1-1; 7 bases are shared with TRBD1. Looked up from germline, CDR1 is MDHEN and CDR2 is SYDVKM. V shed 5 bases and J 6 bases; nucleotides not matched to a gene: 6. This CDR3 spans 13 amino acids. CDR3 sequence reads: CASSPDRDAEAFF. For the CDR3, the DNA is TGTGCCAGCAGTCCCGACAGGGACGCTGAAGCTTTCTTT. Complete variable domain (other parts from reference TRBV28 and TRBJ1-1): DVKVTQSSRYLVKRTGEKVFLECVQDMDHENMFWYRQDPGLGLRLIYFSYDVKMKEKGDIPEGYSVSREKKERFSLILESASTNQTSMYLCASSPDRDAEAFFGQGTRLTVV.

This clonotype has more than one count but fewer than ten. The genes are TRBV2 and TRBJ2-5; maybe TRBD2 (7 bases). The CDR3 is made up of 13 amino acids. V lost 4 bases to trimming and J lost 5 bases, with 11 bases between them. Germline values: CDR1 SNHLY, CDR2 FYNNEI. The chain's CDR3 is CASSGGGAETQYF. CDR3 in DNA: TGTGCCAGCAGTGGGGGGGGCGCCGAGACCCAGTACTTC.

This clonotype showed up many times. Here the CDR3 reads CASSPDSSSYQPQHF. The CDR3 region has the DNA TGTGCCAGCAGCCCGGACAGCTCATCATATCAGCCCCAGCATTTT. J is TRBJ1-5 and V is TRBV28; a weak D match, TRBD1 (6 bases). The CDR3 length is 15 residues. Looked up from germline, CDR1 is MDHEN and CDR2 is SYDVKM. The V end was cut by 6 bases, the J end by 5 bases, with 17 bases between.

The chain recombines TRBV5-1 with TRBJ2-7, with 8 positions matching TRBD1. Germline V gene data show CDR1 as SGHRS and CDR2 as YFSETQ. CDR3 length: 14 amino acids. V was clipped by 5 bases and J by 6 bases; unmatched bases: 10. CDR3 protein: CASRTGAAVGEQYF. The CDR3 DNA follows: TGCGCCAGCAGGACAGGGGCCGCGGTTGGCGAGCAGTACTTC.

Remarks on this clonotype: At one end the junction does not follow the germline gene, possibly because of a read error. The rearrangement uses TRBV5-1 and TRBJ1-1, with 7 positions matching TRBD1. This CDR3 is 15 amino acids long. CDR1 is SGHRS, CDR2 YFSETQ, per germline. Written as DNA, the CDR3 is TGTGCCAGCAGTTTAGCAGGGGGGCAGAACACTGAAGCTTTCTTT. This translates into CASSLAGGQNTEAFF.

This clonotype has at least ten counts. The chain carries TRBV11-2 and TRBJ1-2, with D perhaps TRBD1 (6 bases). Germline loops: CDR1 SGHAT, CDR2 FQNNGV. The V end lost 0 bases, the J end lost 5 bases, and 13 bases lay between the germline ends. CDR3 length: 15 amino acids. The CDR3, as DNA: TGTGCCAGCAGCTTAGATGGCAGGGGCGGATATGGCTACACCTTC. Translating gives CASSLDGRGGYGYTF.

The chain carries TRBV5-5 and TRBJ2-3; tentative D call: TRBD2 (6 bases). Germline V gene sequence: CDR1 SGHKS, CDR2 YYEKEE (reference sequence). The CDR3 runs to 12 residues. The V and J ends lost 7 bases and 5 bases respectively, with 11 bases between them. Written as DNA, the CDR3 is TGTGCCAGCTCAGCCGGGGGAGATACGCAGTATTTT. Translated: CASSAGGDTQYF.

In this sample, this clonotype turned up many times. The chain has TRBV6-5 and TRBJ2-7; D unclear. The CDR3 totals 13 residues. Germline V gene lookup returns CDR1 MNHEY and CDR2 SVGAGI. Deletions cut 0 bases from V and 5 bases from J, with 8 bases between. CDR3 sequence: CASSYSTGNEQYF. The CDR3 DNA is TGTGCCAGCAGTTACTCGACCGGAAACGAGCAGTACTTC.

This clonotype was observed at least ten times. This chain joins TRBV6-1 and TRBJ1-2; D uncertain. Germline CDR1 and CDR2: MNHNS and SASEGT. The CDR3 spans 11 residues. Trimming removed 10 bases from V and 5 bases from J, with 11 bases in between. The CDR3 DNA is TGTGCCACCGAAGTGAATTATGGCTACACCTTC. It specifies CATEVNYGYTF.

This clonotype was detected a few times. This chain connects TRBV29-1 to TRBJ2-7; D may be TRBD2 (5 bases). Looked up from germline, CDR1 is SQVTM and CDR2 is ANQGSEA. V was shortened by 4 bases and J by 5 bases, with 6 bases between the two germline ends. The CDR3 is 10 amino acids. CDR3: CSVAGNEQYF. CDR3 nucleotide sequence: TGCAGCGTTGCCGGGAACGAGCAGTACTTC.

This chain joins TRBV6-2 or TRBV6-3 and TRBJ2-7; TRBD1 agrees at 10 bases. Losses at the gene ends were 8 bases for V and 3 bases for J; bases not matched to a gene: 7. The CDR3 covers 14 residues. Per germline, CDR1 MNHEY and CDR2 SVGEGT. CDR3 residues: CASSPGQGYYEQYF. The CDR3 bases are TGTGCCAGCTCTCCGGGACAGGGGTACTACGAGCAGTACTTC.

The V call is TRBV7-9, the J call TRBJ2-7; D gene unclear. The ends were cut back, 4 bases at V and 6 bases at J, with 7 bases in the middle. CDR3 length: 11 amino acids. Germline loops: CDR1 SEHNR, CDR2 FQNEAQ (reference sequence). In DNA form, the CDR3 reads TGTGCCAGCAGCTCTACGACCGAGCAGTACTTC. Amino acids: CASSSTTEQYF.